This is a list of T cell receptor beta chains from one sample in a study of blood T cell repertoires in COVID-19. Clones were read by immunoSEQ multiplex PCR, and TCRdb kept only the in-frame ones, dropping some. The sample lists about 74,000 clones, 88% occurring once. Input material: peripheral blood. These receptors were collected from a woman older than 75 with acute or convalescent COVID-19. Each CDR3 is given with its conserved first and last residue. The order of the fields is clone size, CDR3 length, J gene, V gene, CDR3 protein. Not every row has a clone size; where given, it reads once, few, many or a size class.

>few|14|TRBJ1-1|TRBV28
CASSLSGEKTEAFF
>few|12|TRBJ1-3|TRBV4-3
CASSQSGNTIYF
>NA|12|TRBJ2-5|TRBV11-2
CASSRQRETQYF
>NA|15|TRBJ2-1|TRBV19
CASRDGTSGSYEQFF
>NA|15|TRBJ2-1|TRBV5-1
CASSLTGGGGNEQFF
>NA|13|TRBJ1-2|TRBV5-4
CATRTTGLGGYTF
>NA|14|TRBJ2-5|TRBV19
CASSIGQGWETQYF
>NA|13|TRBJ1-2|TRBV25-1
CASSEFTGNGYTF
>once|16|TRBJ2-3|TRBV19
CASSIVGTRGPDTQYF
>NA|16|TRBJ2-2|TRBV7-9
CASSLGTTQGAGELFF
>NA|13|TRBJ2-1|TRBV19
CASRRDRGNEQFF
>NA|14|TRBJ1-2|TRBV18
CASSPNAGDYGYTF
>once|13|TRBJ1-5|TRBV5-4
CASSLQGLQPQHF
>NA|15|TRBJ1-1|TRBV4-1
CASSSRETLNTEAFF
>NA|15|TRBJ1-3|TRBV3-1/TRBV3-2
CASSPPTLSGNTIYF
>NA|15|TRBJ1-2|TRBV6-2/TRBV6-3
CASSYSQGRWYGYTF
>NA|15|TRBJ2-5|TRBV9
CASSVGQGKEETQYF
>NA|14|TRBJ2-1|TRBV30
CAWRKDSLGNEQFF
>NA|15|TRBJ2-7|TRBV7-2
CASSPRAGGSYEQYF
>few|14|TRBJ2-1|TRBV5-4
CASSWGGQGNEQFF
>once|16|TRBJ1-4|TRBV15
CATERDRGRGNEKLFF
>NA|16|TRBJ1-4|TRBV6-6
CASSYSKVKANEKLFF
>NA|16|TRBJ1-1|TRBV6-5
CASSYFRTGSNTEAFF
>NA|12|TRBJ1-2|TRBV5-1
CASSSGVIGYTF
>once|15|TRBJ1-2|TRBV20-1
CSASKAGQDYGGYTF
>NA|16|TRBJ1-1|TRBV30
CAWRTPTGPRGTEAFF
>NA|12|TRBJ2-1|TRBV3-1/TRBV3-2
CASSFGDNEQFF
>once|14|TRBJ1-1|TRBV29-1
CSVEGQGRGTEAFF
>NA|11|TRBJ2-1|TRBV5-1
CASAAGNEQFF
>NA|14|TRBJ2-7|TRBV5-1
CASSLVGANYEQYF
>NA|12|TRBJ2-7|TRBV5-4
CASSSSGYEQYF
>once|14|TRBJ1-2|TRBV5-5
CASSLKLQNYGYTF
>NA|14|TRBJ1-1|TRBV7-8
CASIRTGQGTEAFF
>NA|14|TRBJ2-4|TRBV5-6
CASSLAAGLNIQYF
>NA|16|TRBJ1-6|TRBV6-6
CASSSPRTARSSPLHF
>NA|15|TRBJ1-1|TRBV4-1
CASSHGQGLGTEAFF
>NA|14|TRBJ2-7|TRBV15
CATSRGQGGYEQYF
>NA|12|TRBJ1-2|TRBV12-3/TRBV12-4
CASSLPQDGYTF
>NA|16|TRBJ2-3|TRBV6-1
CASSERASGYTDTQYF